One and the same sample provided the 21 T cell receptor beta chains below, sequenced in a study of blood T cell repertoires in COVID-19. Some clones are missing from TCRdb's copy, which holds only in-frame ones; the method was immunoSEQ multiplex PCR. The sample records about 140,000 clones, roughly 85% being singletons. The sequencing input was peripheral blood. The receptors derive from a man aged 45-65 years with acute or convalescent COVID-19.

The J gene is TRBJ2-5, the V gene TRBV24-1; TRBD1 matches at 7 bases. The V segment lost 4 bases and the J segment 3 bases; nucleotides outside the gene matches: 7. The CDR3 runs 15 residues. Germline-derived CDR1 and CDR2 are KGHDR and SFDVKD. The CDR3 loop is CATSDPGTEKETQYF. Written as DNA, the CDR3 is TGTGCCACCAGTGACCCCGGGACAGAGAAAGAGACCCAGTACTTC.

The rearrangement joins TRBV27 to TRBJ1-1, with 9 bases matching TRBD1. J gave up 3 bases and V 6 bases, and 20 bases lay outside the gene matches. Looked up from germline, CDR1 is MNHEY and CDR2 is SMNVEV (reference sequence). The CDR3 is made up of 19 amino acids. The CDR3 DNA reads as TGTGCCAGCAGCCGGCCGGGACAGGGAGGATTGAGCCGTCACACTGAAGCTTTCTTT. Its translation: CASSRPGQGGLSRHTEAFF.

The rearrangement links TRBV9 to TRBJ2-7; D perhaps matches TRBD1 (6 bases). This CDR3 contains 16 residues. Trimming took off 0 bases at V and 5 bases at J, with 18 bases between the two ends. Germline assignment: CDR1 SGDLS and CDR2 YYNGEE. The CDR3 loop is CASSVGGRGGLDEQYF. In nucleotides, the CDR3 is TGTGCCAGCAGCGTAGGGGGCAGGGGTGGACTTGACGAGCAGTACTTC.

The V call is TRBV28, the J call TRBJ2-5, with D possibly matching TRBD2 (5 bases). Trimming pared 6 bases from V and 14 bases from J, leaving 16 bases between. CDR3 size: 11 residues. Germline V gene data show CDR1 as MDHEN and CDR2 as SYDVKM. The CDR3 bases are TGTGCCAGCAGCTCAAGCGGAACGACCTACTTC. Its protein product is CASSSSGTTYF.

J is TRBJ1-2 and V is TRBV29-1; the match to TRBD1 covers 11 bases. The CDR3 runs to 16 residues. V shed 4 bases and J 3 bases; nucleotides not matched to a gene: 10. CDR1 is SQVTM, CDR2 ANQGSEA, per germline. CDR3 sequence (DNA): TGCAGCGTTGTAGGCCCCCCGGGACAGGGGGACTATGGCTACACCTTC. Protein: CSVVGPPGQGDYGYTF.

The chain uses TRBV11-1 and TRBJ1-3, with 8 bases matching TRBD1. Germline values: CDR1 SGHAT, CDR2 FQDESV (reference sequence). The V gene end was trimmed by 5 bases and the J gene end by 0 bases; junction bases not matched to a gene: 6. The CDR3 runs 16 residues. CDR3 in amino acids: CASSRGQGASGNTIYF. Here the CDR3 DNA reads TGTGCCAGCAGCCGAGGACAGGGAGCCTCTGGAAACACCATATATTTT.

The chain is built from TRBV5-1 and TRBJ2-1, with D uncertain. Between the trimmed V and J ends, which lost 0 bases and 0 bases, there was a span of 7 bases. CDR1 and CDR2 (germline): SGHRS, YFSETQ. The CDR3 spans 15 residues. The CDR3 region is CASSLALNSYNEQFF. Written as DNA, the CDR3 is TGCGCCAGCAGCTTGGCCCTTAACTCCTACAATGAGCAGTTCTTC.

The rearrangement joins TRBV10-3 to TRBJ1-1; 7 bases map to TRBD1. The V gene end was trimmed by 3 bases and the J gene end by 1 base; junction bases not matched to a gene: 2. The V gene's germline CDR1 is ENHRY and CDR2 SYGVKD. This CDR3 spans 14 amino acids. CDR3 nucleotide sequence: TGTGCCATCAGTGACAGGACAGGGAACACTGAAGCTTTCTTT. Its translation: CAISDRTGNTEAFF.

CDR3 coding DNA: TGTGCCAGCAGCCCTGGGGGGGGTGTGGGTGAGCAGTACTTC. Translated, it gives CASSPGGGVGEQYF. V is TRBV6-6 and J is TRBJ2-7; TRBD2 aligns across 7 bases. CDR1 and CDR2 (germline): MNHNY, SVGAGI (reference sequence). CDR3 size: 14 residues. The J segment lost 7 bases and the V segment lost 6 bases, leaving 12 bases of the junction unmatched.

The CDR3 loop reads CASSLVSRVSFPDTEAFF. The CDR3 region has the DNA TGTGCCAGCAGCTTGGTAAGCAGGGTGAGCTTTCCGGACACTGAAGCTTTCTTT. The V call is TRBV5-8, the J call TRBJ1-1; TRBD1 is a possible D gene (5 bases). Trimming removed 0 bases from V and 3 bases from J, with 21 bases in between. CDR1 SGHTS and CDR2 YDEGEE come from the germline V gene. The CDR3 consists of 18 residues. The full variable domain, rest sourced from reference TRBV5-8 and TRBJ1-1, is EAGVTQSPTHLIKTRGQQATLRCSPISGHTSVYWYQQALGLGLQFLLWYDEGEERNRGNFPPRFSGRQFPNYSSELNVNALELEDSALYLCASSLVSRVSFPDTEAFFGQGTRLTVV.

This clone was found a few times. The chain couples TRBV28 to TRBJ1-3, with D uncertain. V was pared by 3 bases and J by 0 bases, with 18 bases between. CDR3 size: 18 residues. The germline CDR1 and CDR2 sequences are MDHEN and SYDVKM. CDR3: CASSFLEDRPSSGNTIYF. DNA of the CDR3: TGTGCCAGCAGTTTTTTGGAGGACCGCCCAAGCTCTGGAAACACCATATATTTT. The full variable domain, with the rest looked up from reference TRBV28 and TRBJ1-3, is DVKVTQSSRYLVKRTGEKVFLECVQDMDHENMFWYRQDPGLGLRLIYFSYDVKMKEKGDIPEGYSVSREKKERFSLILESASTNQTSMYLCASSFLEDRPSSGNTIYFGEGSWLTVV.

The J gene is TRBJ1-5, the V gene TRBV30; D is unresolved. The V end lost 1 base, the J end lost 0 bases, and 7 bases lay between the germline ends. The CDR3 has 14 residues. Germline CDR1 reads GTSNPN; CDR2 reads SVGIG (reference sequence). The CDR3 bases are TGTGCCTGGAGTGGGCCATATAGCAATCAGCCCCAGCATTTT. Protein product: CAWSGPYSNQPQHF. Using reference TRBV30 and TRBJ1-5 for the parts outside the CDR3, the full variable domain is SQTIHQWPATLVQPVGSPLSLECTVEGTSNPNLYWYRQAAGRGLQLLFYSVGIGQISSEVPQNLSASRPQDRQFILSSKKLLLSDSGFYLCAWSGPYSNQPQHFGDGTRLSIL.

The chain uses TRBV24-1 and TRBJ2-1; 11 nucleotides match TRBD1. The CDR3 is 17 residues long. Per the germline V gene, CDR1 is KGHDR and CDR2 is SFDVKD. V dropped 1 base and J dropped 6; count of bases not matched to a gene: 7. The CDR3, as DNA: TGTGCCACCAGTGATTTTCGGGCCGGGACAGGGGGCAATGAGCAGTTCTTC. Protein product: CATSDFRAGTGGNEQFF.

The table lists this clone with a few counts. This chain links TRBV12-3 or TRBV12-4 with TRBJ1-2, with 9 bases lining up with TRBD1. The V gene end was trimmed by 3 bases and the J gene end by 8 bases; junction bases not matched to a gene: 4. CDR3 length equals 13 residues. DNA for the CDR3: TGTGCCAGCAGTTTTGGGACAGGGCGCGGCTACACCTTC. It encodes CASSFGTGRGYTF.

This chain uses TRBV27 with TRBJ1-2; D perhaps matches TRBD1 (6 bases). Trimming took off 5 bases at V and 6 bases at J, with 16 bases between the two ends. Germline V lookup: CDR1 MNHEY, CDR2 SMNVEV (reference sequence). The CDR3 runs to 14 residues. The CDR3 nucleotides read TGTGCCAGCAGTCCCTCCGGACAGATGGATGGCTACACCTTC. Residues: CASSPSGQMDGYTF.

The chain employs TRBV6-6 and TRBJ1-6, with TRBD1 matching over 10 bases. CDR3 length: 15 amino acids. Losses at the gene ends were 8 bases for V and 7 bases for J; bases not matched to a gene: 8. Germline assignment: CDR1 MNHNY and CDR2 SVGAGI (reference sequence). CDR3 DNA: TGTGCCAGCGGTTCCCGGGACAGGGGAAATTCACCCCTCCACTTT. Translating gives CASGSRDRGNSPLHF.

This clone was counted a single time. The chain carries TRBV12-3 or TRBV12-4 and TRBJ2-7; the D is unclear. V was clipped by 2 bases and J by 3 bases, with 8 bases between them. CDR3 length: 13 residues. The chain's CDR3 is CASSLSPLYEQYF. The CDR3 DNA sequence: TGTGCCAGCAGTTTAAGCCCGCTCTACGAGCAGTACTTC.

This clone occurred once. The chain recombines TRBV5-5 with TRBJ2-5; 7 nucleotides align to TRBD2. CDR1 SGHKS and CDR2 YYEKEE come from the germline V gene (reference sequence). The CDR3 has 16 residues. Trimming cost V 5 bases and J 0 bases; bases outside gene matches: 10. CDR3 nucleotide sequence: TGTGCCAGCAGTTCCGGGGGAGCGGGGTACCAAGAGACCCAGTACTTC. It translates to CASSSGGAGYQETQYF.

This clone was seen just once. This sequence joins TRBV3-1 (or the pseudogene TRBV3-2) and TRBJ2-7; D not resolved. Germline assignment: CDR1 LGHDT and CDR2 YNNKEL (reference sequence). The CDR3 is made up of 12 amino acids. Between the trimmed V and J ends, which lost 1 base and 4 bases, there was a span of 5 bases. The CDR3 sequence: CASSQGRYEQYF. In nucleotides, the CDR3 is TGTGCCAGCAGCCAAGGTCGGTACGAGCAGTACTTC.

The chain combines TRBV13 with TRBJ2-1, with TRBD2 identical over 13 bases. This CDR3 has 17 residues. The germline V gene encodes CDR1 PRHDT and CDR2 FYEKMQ (reference sequence). V lost 5 bases, J lost 1 base, and 5 bases stayed unmatched. CDR3 nucleotide sequence: TGTGCCAGCAGCCTCCGGACTAGCGGGGGTTCCTACAATGAGCAGTTCTTC. This sequence encodes CASSLRTSGGSYNEQFF.

The J gene is TRBJ2-3, the V gene TRBV11-2; 15 bases are shared with TRBD2. Germline values: CDR1 SGHAT, CDR2 FQNNGV. The CDR3 is made up of 19 amino acids. Trimming took 5 bases from V and 7 from J; bases not matched to a gene: 16. The CDR3 sequence is CASSHGLAGGPGGTNTQYF. CDR3 nucleotides: TGTGCCAGCAGCCACGGACTAGCGGGAGGGCCTGGGGGGACGAATACGCAGTATTTT.